This T cell receptor beta chain was captured by sequencing in a study of cytomegalovirus exposure and HLA in healthy donors. Study-wide points: The availability of immune exposure information extended only to CMV serostatus.

For this clone: Its antigen is currently unknown.

This CDR3 has 14 residues. Per germline, CDR1 SGHVS and CDR2 FQNEAQ. The V and J ends lost 0 bases and 2 bases respectively, with 8 bases between them. The PCR had 60 Vbeta and 13 Jbeta primers. Libraries were prepared by immunoSEQ multiplex PCR; TCRdb keeps only in-frame clonotypes and omits some of them. The table has roughly 140,000 clones, around three quarters seen once. The chain links TRBV7-8 to TRBJ2-7; no reliable D call. This TCR derives from a man aged 40-49 years in good health and CMV-seronegative. The specimen was PBMCs. CDR3 coding DNA: TGTGCCAGCAGCTTAGCGGCAGTCACCTACGAGCAGTACTTC. This sequence encodes CASSLAAVTYEQYF.